The rows below give T cell receptor beta chains drawn from one sample of a study of OX40 agonist ivuxolimab in advanced cancers. The method was immunoSEQ multiplex PCR; TCRdb's version includes in-frame clones alone and lacks a portion of them. The table lists 75,000 to 100,000 clones, 85% to 90% of them singletons. The sequenced sample was CD4+ or CD8+ T cells sorted from blood, obtained in a trial of the OX40 agonist ivuxolimab. These receptor sequences come from an adult with an advanced solid tumor such as melanoma, head and neck, liver or kidney cancer. Each CDR3 is given with its conserved first and last residue. The order of the fields is J gene, V gene, D gene, clone size, CDR3 length, CDR3 DNA, CDR3 protein. D genes are given only for firm matches. The size field is filled for only some rows; it gives once, few, many or a size class.

J: TRBJ1-1; V: TRBV6-5; D: -; size: -; length: 13; DNA: TGTGCCAGCAGTTCCTCAGTACCACCGTCCGCTTTCTTT; CDR3: CASSSSVPPSAFF
J: TRBJ1-1; V: TRBV11-2; D: -; size: few; length: 15; DNA: TGTGCCAGCAGCTTAGATTTCGGCAGGTACACTGAAGCTTTCTTT; CDR3: CASSLDFGRYTEAFF
J: TRBJ2-1; V: TRBV5-8; D: TRBD2; size: -; length: 15; DNA: TGTGCCAGCAGCTTGGAGGCTAGCGGATACAATGAGCAGTTCTTC; CDR3: CASSLEASGYNEQFF
J: TRBJ1-2; V: TRBV6-5; D: -; size: -; length: 13; DNA: TGTGCCAGCAGAGAAGACAGGCGTGGGGGCTACACCTTC; CDR3: CASREDRRGGYTF
J: TRBJ2-1; V: TRBV7-9; D: TRBD2; size: -; length: 15; DNA: TGTGCCAGCAGCCCCGGGACTACGCCAAACAATGAGCAGTTCTTC; CDR3: CASSPGTTPNNEQFF
J: TRBJ2-1; V: TRBV30; D: -; size: -; length: 13; DNA: TGTGCCTGGGGGTCTAACTGGGGCAATGAGCAGTTCTTC; CDR3: CAWGSNWGNEQFF
J: TRBJ2-7; V: TRBV5-1; D: TRBD1; size: -; length: 13; DNA: TGCGCCAGCAGGAAACAGGGGGCCTACGAGCAGTACTTC; CDR3: CASRKQGAYEQYF
J: TRBJ2-1; V: TRBV4-1; D: TRBD1; size: -; length: 13; DNA: TGCGCCAGCAGCCTACAGGGGGCAAATGAGCAGTTCTTC; CDR3: CASSLQGANEQFF
J: TRBJ1-2; V: TRBV5-6; D: -; size: once; length: 13; DNA: TGTGCCAGCAGTTTAGACAGGAGGGGTGGCTACACCTTC; CDR3: CASSLDRRGGYTF
J: TRBJ2-1; V: TRBV19; D: TRBD2; size: few; length: 14; DNA: TGTGCCAGTAGTCTAGCGGGGGGGGGCGATGAGCAGTTCTTC; CDR3: CASSLAGGGDEQFF
J: TRBJ2-7; V: TRBV29-1; D: TRBD2; size: -; length: 14; DNA: TGCAGCGTTGCCCTCAGCGGGGGGGATTACGAGCAGTACTTC; CDR3: CSVALSGGDYEQYF
J: TRBJ2-2; V: TRBV4-1; D: TRBD2; size: -; length: 17; DNA: TGCGCCAGCAGCCAAGTTGTAGCGGGAGGAAACACCGGGGAGCTGTTTTTT; CDR3: CASSQVVAGGNTGELFF
J: TRBJ2-1; V: TRBV6-6; D: TRBD2; size: -; length: 14; DNA: TGTGCCAGCGGCCGGGGCGGGGGAAACAATGAGCAGTTCTTC; CDR3: CASGRGGGNNEQFF
J: TRBJ1-5; V: TRBV7-2; D: -; size: -; length: 15; DNA: TGTGCCAGCAGCTTAGTTCGTGGGGGCAATCAGCCCCAGCATTTT; CDR3: CASSLVRGGNQPQHF
J: TRBJ1-6; V: TRBV5-5; D: TRBD1; size: -; length: 17; DNA: TGTGCCAGCAGCTTACAGGGGAAAGGCTCCTATAATTCACCCCTCCACTTT; CDR3: CASSLQGKGSYNSPLHF
J: TRBJ1-6; V: TRBV6-6; D: -; size: -; length: 12; DNA: TGTGCCAGCCTGGACCCTAGGGCACCCCTCCACTTT; CDR3: CASLDPRAPLHF
J: TRBJ1-1; V: TRBV9; D: TRBD1; size: -; length: 16; DNA: TGTGCCAGCAGCGTATCCGGACAGGGGCCGGCAGCTGAAGCTTTCTTT; CDR3: CASSVSGQGPAAEAFF
J: TRBJ1-3; V: TRBV12-5; D: -; size: -; length: 12; DNA: TGTGCTAGTGGTGTTCAAAGGGGGGCCATATATTTT; CDR3: CASGVQRGAIYF
J: TRBJ1-1; V: TRBV7-2; D: -; size: -; length: 13; DNA: TGTGCCAGCAGCGAACAATACAGCATTGAAGCTTTCTTT; CDR3: CASSEQYSIEAFF
J: TRBJ2-7; V: TRBV20-1; D: -; size: -; length: 11; DNA: TGCAGTGCTAGAGATCAAACCATGATAAGCTTC; CDR3: CSARDQTMISF
J: TRBJ2-3; V: TRBV14; D: -; size: -; length: 16; DNA: TGTGCCAGCAGCTCCACAATGGGTATGGGCACAGATACGCAGTATTTT; CDR3: CASSSTMGMGTDTQYF
J: TRBJ2-4; V: TRBV29-1; D: -; size: few; length: 12; DNA: TGCAGCGTTGAAGTAAGACGGGACATTCAGTACTTC; CDR3: CSVEVRRDIQYF
J: TRBJ2-1; V: TRBV5-6; D: -; size: -; length: 15; DNA: TGTGCCAGCAGCCCCCAGGGACCCTCCTACAATGAGCAGTTCTTC; CDR3: CASSPQGPSYNEQFF
J: TRBJ1-5; V: TRBV19; D: TRBD1; size: -; length: 16; DNA: TGTGCCAGTAGTGACAGGGGCTTGGATAGCAATCAGCCCCAGCATTTT; CDR3: CASSDRGLDSNQPQHF
J: TRBJ2-7; V: TRBV27; D: -; size: once; length: 11; DNA: TGTGCCAGCAGTCTTCGGGGCGAGCAGTACTTC; CDR3: CASSLRGEQYF
J: TRBJ1-4; V: TRBV21-1; D: -; size: -; length: 14; DNA: TGTGCCAGCAGTAGCGAGGGATCTTTTGAAAAACTGTTTTTT; CDR3: CASSSEGSFEKLFF
J: TRBJ2-2; V: TRBV7-2; D: -; size: -; length: 14; DNA: TGTGCCAGCAGCTTGAACAGGGCCACCGGGGAGCTGTTTTTT; CDR3: CASSLNRATGELFF
J: TRBJ1-2; V: TRBV30; D: TRBD1; size: once; length: 16; DNA: TGTGCCTGGAGTGTAAGAGGCAGGGGGCCGGACTATGGCTACACCTTC; CDR3: CAWSVRGRGPDYGYTF
J: TRBJ1-2; V: TRBV7-3; D: TRBD1; size: -; length: 13; DNA: TGTGCCAGCAGCTTAAATACAGGGGTGGGCTACACCTTC; CDR3: CASSLNTGVGYTF
J: TRBJ1-2; V: TRBV29-1; D: TRBD1; size: -; length: 13; DNA: TGCAGCGTTGACCCGGGACAGAGCTATGGCTACACCTTC; CDR3: CSVDPGQSYGYTF
J: TRBJ2-7; V: TRBV6-5; D: -; size: -; length: 12; DNA: TGTGCCAGCAGGACAGGCACCTACGAGCAGTACTTC; CDR3: CASRTGTYEQYF
J: TRBJ2-2; V: TRBV30; D: TRBD1; size: few; length: 15; DNA: TGTGCCCGGACAGGAACCGAGGCCCAGCACGGGGAGCTGTTTTTT; CDR3: CARTGTEAQHGELFF
J: TRBJ2-7; V: TRBV11-2; D: -; size: -; length: 11; DNA: TGTGCCAGCAGAGGGGCCTACGAGCAGTACTTC; CDR3: CASRGAYEQYF
J: TRBJ2-7; V: TRBV7-2; D: TRBD1; size: -; length: 16; DNA: TGTGCCAGCAGCTTCGGGGTGGGGACAGGGGAATACGAGCAGTACTTC; CDR3: CASSFGVGTGEYEQYF
J: TRBJ1-5; V: TRBV6-6; D: TRBD1; size: -; length: 16; DNA: TGTGCCAGCAGTTACGGTCTGACAGGGGCGAATCAGCCCCAGCATTTT; CDR3: CASSYGLTGANQPQHF
J: TRBJ2-3; V: TRBV27; D: TRBD1; size: once; length: 14; DNA: TGTGCCAGCAGTGCGTCCGGGACAGGGAATACGCAGTATTTT; CDR3: CASSASGTGNTQYF
J: TRBJ1-1; V: TRBV18; D: TRBD1; size: -; length: 16; DNA: TGTGCCAGCTCACCAACACAGGGGGGCCGGAACACTGAAGCTTTCTTT; CDR3: CASSPTQGGRNTEAFF
J: TRBJ1-2; V: TRBV19; D: -; size: -; length: 13; DNA: TGTGCCAGTAGTATAACGGGGTCTATTGGCTACACCTTC; CDR3: CASSITGSIGYTF
J: TRBJ2-2; V: TRBV7-8; D: TRBD2; size: -; length: 20; DNA: TGTGCCAGCAGCCCGCGAGCCAGGGGGACTAGCGGGAGTTACACCGGGGAGCTGTTTTTT; CDR3: CASSPRARGTSGSYTGELFF
J: TRBJ2-1; V: TRBV5-1; D: TRBD2; size: -; length: 17; DNA: TGCGCCAGCAGCGGGACTGTAGCGGGAGGGGCGTACAATGAGCAGTTCTTC; CDR3: CASSGTVAGGAYNEQFF
J: TRBJ1-6; V: TRBV5-1; D: -; size: -; length: 15; DNA: TGCGCCAGCAGCGGCGGGACCCCTGGGAATTCACCCCTCCACTTT; CDR3: CASSGGTPGNSPLHF
J: TRBJ1-5; V: TRBV6-5; D: TRBD1; size: few; length: 15; DNA: TGTGCCAGCAGTCAGGGGGGCAGCGGGGGTCAGCCCCAGCATTTT; CDR3: CASSQGGSGGQPQHF
J: TRBJ1-6; V: TRBV5-1; D: -; size: once; length: 15; DNA: TGCGCCAGCAGCTTGGTGGGCAGTTCCAATTCACCCCTCCACTTT; CDR3: CASSLVGSSNSPLHF
J: TRBJ2-7; V: TRBV5-4; D: TRBD1; size: -; length: 15; DNA: TGTGCCAGCAGCGGGATAGACAGGGCCTCCTACGAGCAGTACTTC; CDR3: CASSGIDRASYEQYF
J: TRBJ2-7; V: TRBV5-1; D: -; size: -; length: 14; DNA: TGCGCCAGCAGCCCAAAAGGGGGGATAGGCGAGCAGTACTTC; CDR3: CASSPKGGIGEQYF
J: TRBJ2-7; V: TRBV13; D: -; size: -; length: 14; DNA: TGTGCCAGCAGCTTAGGGAAGTCCTCCTACGAGCAGTACTTC; CDR3: CASSLGKSSYEQYF
J: TRBJ1-1; V: TRBV18; D: -; size: -; length: 14; DNA: TGTGCCAGCTCACCTCCTCGGACTAACACTGAAGCTTTCTTT; CDR3: CASSPPRTNTEAFF
J: TRBJ2-3; V: TRBV5-6; D: -; size: -; length: 13; DNA: TGTGCCAGCAGCTTGGACCTGGCCTACACGCAGTATTTT; CDR3: CASSLDLAYTQYF
J: TRBJ2-7; V: TRBV27; D: -; size: -; length: 13; DNA: TGTGCCAGCCTCTCCCCGAGGGGCCACGAGCAGTACTTC; CDR3: CASLSPRGHEQYF
J: TRBJ1-2; V: TRBV4-2; D: -; size: -; length: 15; DNA: TGTGCCAGCAGCCACCAGGGATATTATTTTGATGGCTACACCTTC; CDR3: CASSHQGYYFDGYTF
J: TRBJ2-1; V: TRBV7-3; D: -; size: few; length: 16; DNA: TGTGCCAGCAGCCTACGGGCCGGGTCGGGCTACAATGAGCAGTTCTTC; CDR3: CASSLRAGSGYNEQFF
J: TRBJ2-1; V: TRBV5-1; D: TRBD2; size: -; length: 15; DNA: TGCGCCAGCAGCTTGGGTACTAGCGGGAGTTATGAGCAGTTCTTC; CDR3: CASSLGTSGSYEQFF
J: TRBJ1-1; V: TRBV29-1; D: -; size: -; length: 13; DNA: TGCAGCGTCAGGACAGACTTGAACACTGAAGCTTTCTTT; CDR3: CSVRTDLNTEAFF
J: TRBJ2-3; V: TRBV29-1; D: -; size: -; length: 14; DNA: TGCAGCGTGGAGACTCAGGGTGGGATAGGAGGGCAGTATTTT; CDR3: CSVETQGGIGGQYF
J: TRBJ1-5; V: TRBV7-2; D: TRBD1; size: few; length: 16; DNA: TGTGCCAGCAGCCAGAGGACAGGGATTGTTGGGCAGCCCCAGCATTTT; CDR3: CASSQRTGIVGQPQHF